The 10 T cell receptor beta chains below come from one sample, sequenced in a study of cytomegalovirus exposure and HLA in healthy donors. Primers: 60 Vbeta forward and 13 Jbeta reverse. Sequenced by immunoSEQ multiplex PCR; TCRdb stores in-frame clones only, minus some. Found here are just over 150,000 clones, around 84% of them singletons; the top ten hold less than 2.5%. Sample: PBMCs. The receptors were gathered from a woman under 30 in good health and CMV-seronegative.

CDR3 in amino acids: CASSLPGLAGADYNEQFF. DNA for the CDR3: TGTGCCAGTAGTCTTCCCGGACTAGCGGGAGCGGACTACAATGAGCAGTTCTTC. This chain uses TRBV19 with TRBJ2-1, with TRBD2 matching 13 bases. Germline assignment: CDR1 LNHDA and CDR2 SQIVND (reference sequence). This CDR3 comprises 18 residues. Germline trimming cut 5 bases from V and 3 bases from J; bases unmatched to any gene: 10.

The gene calls are TRBV29-1 and TRBJ2-7; 11 bases are shared with TRBD1. With V trimmed by 7 bases and J by 5 bases, 7 bases remained unmatched. The length of the CDR3 is 13 residues. CDR1 SQVTM and CDR2 ANQGSEA come from the germline V gene. The CDR3 here is CSGTDRGLDEQYF. The CDR3 DNA follows: TGCAGCGGTACGGACAGGGGGCTCGACGAGCAGTACTTC.

This chain uses TRBV27 with TRBJ2-1; 7 nucleotides agree with TRBD2. Germline assignment: CDR1 MNHEY and CDR2 SMNVEV (reference sequence). The CDR3 totals 18 residues. Germline trimming cut 6 bases from V and 1 base from J; bases unmatched to any gene: 15. CDR3 nucleotide sequence: TGTGCCAGCAGCTGGGGGTGGTTGGGGAGGGGTTCCTACAATGAGCAGTTCTTC. Its translation is CASSWGWLGRGSYNEQFF.

This chain links TRBV27 with TRBJ2-1, with 10 bases matching TRBD2. The length of the CDR3 is 17 residues. Trimming at V came to 2 bases and at J to 0 bases, leaving 4 bases not matched to a gene. Germline CDR1 reads MNHEY; CDR2 reads SMNVEV (reference sequence). This CDR3 is CASSLRLAGASYNEQFF. For the CDR3, the DNA is TGTGCCAGCAGTTTACGGCTAGCGGGGGCCTCCTACAATGAGCAGTTCTTC.

This chain uses TRBV5-1 with TRBJ2-7; perhaps TRBD1 as D (6 bases). The CDR3 sequence is 11 residues long. Per germline, CDR1 SGHRS and CDR2 YFSETQ. V lost 2 bases to trimming and J lost 7 bases, with 7 bases between them. The CDR3: CASSLTGEQYF. The CDR3 DNA is TGCGCCAGCAGCTTAACAGGGGAGCAGTACTTC. Variable domain in full (rest from reference TRBV5-1 and TRBJ2-7): KAGVTQTPRYLIKTRGQQVTLSCSPISGHRSVSWYQQTPGQGLQFLFEYFSETQRNKGNFPGRFSGRQFSNSRSEMNVSTLELGDSALYLCASSLTGEQYFGPGTRLTVT.

With respect to this clone: The sample carries other DNA sequences with the same CDR3. The rearrangement joins TRBV7-9 to TRBJ2-3, with D maybe TRBD1 (6 bases). V lost 1 base and J lost 4, with 9 bases in between. The CDR3 runs to 14 residues. Germline V CDR1 and CDR2: SEHNR, FQNEAQ (reference sequence). CDR3 nucleotide sequence: TGTGCCAGCAGCTTAGGAGGGGGAGCAGATACGCAGTATTTT. Protein product: CASSLGGGADTQYF. The full variable domain, in which reference TRBV7-9 and TRBJ2-3 provide the parts outside the CDR3, is DTGVSQNPRHKITKRGQNVTFRCDPISEHNRLYWYRQTLGQGPEFLTYFQNEAQLEKSRLLSDRFSAERPKGSFSTLEIQRTEQGDSAMYLCASSLGGGADTQYFGPGTRLTVL.

The rearrangement links TRBV28 to TRBJ2-4; TRBD2 aligns across 9 bases. CDR1 and CDR2 (germline): MDHEN, SYDVKM. J was trimmed by 8 bases and V by 4 bases; bases with no gene match: 21. The CDR3 spans 19 residues. CDR3 sequence (DNA): TGTGCCAGCAGTTATATTGCGGGGCTAGCGGGGCCTCCCGGGGACATTCAGTACTTC. Its translation is CASSYIAGLAGPPGDIQYF.

The V gene is TRBV2, the J gene TRBJ2-7; TRBD2 aligns across 8 bases. CDR3 length equals 16 residues. Trimming removed 3 bases from V and 5 bases from J; junction bases left unmatched: 12. CDR1 and CDR2 from the germline V gene are SNHLY and FYNNEI. CDR3 residues: CASSDPGTSDQNEQYF. CDR3 bases: TGTGCCAGCAGTGACCCCGGGACTAGTGACCAAAACGAGCAGTACTTC. Full variable domain (missing parts from reference TRBV2 and TRBJ2-7): EPEVTQTPSHQVTQMGQEVILRCVPISNHLYFYWYRQILGQKVEFLVSFYNNEISEKSEIFDDQFSVERPDGSNFTLKIRSTKLEDSAMYFCASSDPGTSDQNEQYFGPGTRLTVT.

V gene TRBV5-6 combines with J gene TRBJ2-7, with D possibly matching TRBD1 (5 bases). This CDR3 spans 17 amino acids. V lost 1 base, J lost 3 bases, and 20 bases lay in between. Germline V gives CDR1 SGHDT, CDR2 YYEEEE. CDR3 DNA: TGTGCCAGCAGCTTGTTCTCTGGCCACAGGTGGAACTACGAGCAGTACTTC. It yields the protein CASSLFSGHRWNYEQYF.

By share of the sample, this clone is medium-sized. For the CDR3, the DNA is TGTGCCAGCAGCCCCAGGTTCGGGGGTAGTTCCTACGAGCAGTACTTC. Translating it yields CASSPRFGGSSYEQYF. The chain combines TRBV5-6 with TRBJ2-7, with D maybe TRBD2 (6 bases). The V and J ends lost 4 bases and 1 base respectively, with 18 bases between them. Looked up from germline, CDR1 is SGHDT and CDR2 is YYEEEE. The CDR3 is 16 residues long.